What follows are 17 T cell receptor beta chains derived from one specimen sequenced in a study of blood T cell repertoires in COVID-19. TCRdb keeps only in-frame clones here, not all; method: immunoSEQ multiplex PCR. The data contain hundreds of thousands of clones, 75% to 90% of them singletons. The sequenced sample was peripheral blood. The source is a woman in her 70s with COVID-19, enrolled during active disease.

The chain combines TRBV3-1 (or the pseudogene TRBV3-2) with TRBJ1-2; 7 nucleotides agree with TRBD1. Unmatched junction bases numbered 16, after V lost 10 bases and J lost 8 bases. The germline V gene has CDR1 LGHDT and CDR2 YNNKEL (reference sequence). CDR3 length equals 14 residues. This CDR3 reads CATSTGLLLMGYTF. DNA for the CDR3: TGTGCCACCTCGACAGGGTTATTACTTATGGGCTACACCTTC.

The rearrangement links TRBV7-8 to TRBJ1-3; 9 bases fit TRBD1. The CDR3 runs to 15 residues. Looked up from germline, CDR1 is SGHVS and CDR2 is FQNEAQ. J gave up 4 bases and V 5 bases, and 6 bases lay outside the gene matches. CDR3 sequence (DNA): TGTGCCAGCAGCCCGGGACAGGGAGCCGGAAACACCATATATTTT. This sequence encodes CASSPGQGAGNTIYF.

This clone was counted between two and nine times. This chain links TRBV18 with TRBJ2-7, with 9 bases identical to TRBD1. The CDR3 is 18 amino acids. Germline V gene lookup returns CDR1 KGHSH and CDR2 LQKENI. V was pared by 1 base and J by 2 bases, with 12 bases of the junction left unmatched. For the CDR3, the DNA is TGTGCCAGCTCACCACGGGGACAGGGAGCCTCCAGGCCCTACGAGCAGTACTTC. It yields the protein CASSPRGQGASRPYEQYF.

This clone has just one count. The J gene is TRBJ1-2, the V gene TRBV24-1, with 9 bases lining up with TRBD1. The CDR3 runs 13 residues. Losses at the gene ends were 5 bases for V and 6 bases for J; bases not matched to a gene: 3. Germline-derived CDR1 and CDR2 are KGHDR and SFDVKD. CDR3 nucleotide sequence: TGTGCCACCAGTGGGGACAGGGAGAATGGCTACACCTTC. It specifies CATSGDRENGYTF.

The rearrangement uses TRBV5-5 and TRBJ2-1, with 8 bases that match TRBD2. J lost 5 bases, V lost 4 bases, and 14 bases had no gene match. The length of the CDR3 is 17 residues. The germline V gene encodes CDR1 SGHKS and CDR2 YYEKEE (reference sequence). The chain's CDR3 is CASSRTQGRGVNNEQFF. For the CDR3, the DNA is TGTGCCAGCAGCCGAACTCAGGGGCGGGGGGTGAACAATGAGCAGTTCTTC. Looking up the rest from reference TRBV5-5 and TRBJ2-1 gives the full variable domain: DAGVTQSPTHLIKTRGQQVTLRCSPISGHKSVSWYQQVLGQGPQFIFQYYEKEERGRGNFPDRFSARQFPNYSSELNVNALLLGDSALYLCASSRTQGRGVNNEQFFGPGTRLTVL.

The chain is built from TRBV7-2 and TRBJ1-5; 8 bases are shared with TRBD1. The CDR3 is made up of 15 amino acids. Germline CDR1 is SGHTA and CDR2 is FQGNSA. V dropped 4 bases and J dropped 7; count of bases not matched to a gene: 9. CDR3 amino acids: CASSSSTGVDQPQHF. The CDR3 nucleotides read TGTGCCAGCAGCTCTTCGACAGGGGTTGACCAGCCCCAGCATTTT.

This clone was detected only once. V gene TRBV7-2 combines with J gene TRBJ2-2, with D possibly TRBD2 on 5 matching bases. The CDR3 is 15 amino acids. CDR1 and CDR2 from the germline V gene are SGHTA and FQGNSA. Trimming pared 1 base from V and 5 bases from J, leaving 11 bases between. The CDR3 DNA is TGTGCCAGCAGCTTAGGCGTGAGAGGGACCGGGGAGCTGTTTTTT. It translates to CASSLGVRGTGELFF.

The V call is TRBV5-8, the J call TRBJ1-5; D is unclear. This CDR3 has 16 residues. V lost 2 bases and J 3 bases, leaving 15 bases between the germline ends. Germline-derived CDR1 and CDR2 are SGHTS and YDEGEE. As DNA, the CDR3 is TGTGCCAGCAGCTTATTTCGACTGTCCGACAATCAGCCCCAGCATTTT. Translated: CASSLFRLSDNQPQHF.

V gene TRBV4-2 combines with J gene TRBJ1-2, with TRBD1 as a possible D gene (5 bases). V was trimmed by 0 bases and J by 3 bases, leaving 11 bases between them. CDR1 is LGHNA, CDR2 YNFKEQ, per germline. The CDR3 extends over 15 amino acids. The CDR3 sequence is CASSQDGRAYYGYTF. In DNA form, the CDR3 reads TGTGCCAGCAGCCAAGATGGCAGGGCCTACTATGGCTACACCTTC.

The sample holds one count of this clone. CDR3 protein: CASSVAVSGVINEQFF. The CDR3 bases are TGTGCCAGCAGCGTAGCTGTGAGCGGGGTTATCAATGAGCAGTTCTTC. The chain combines TRBV9 with TRBJ2-1; 7 nucleotides line up with TRBD2. In germline, CDR1 is SGDLS, CDR2 YYNGEE. Trimming at V came to 0 bases and at J to 6 bases, leaving 9 bases not matched to a gene. The CDR3 consists of 16 residues.

The chain joins TRBV11-2 to TRBJ1-2; D uncertain. The CDR3 extends over 14 amino acids. Germline V gene sequence: CDR1 SGHAT, CDR2 FQNNGV. With 3 bases removed from V and 3 bases from J, the gap between germline ends came to 11 bases. The CDR3 reads CASSFPTRDYGYTF. CDR3 DNA: TGTGCCAGCAGCTTCCCAACTCGGGACTATGGCTACACCTTC.

V usage is TRBV5-1 and J usage is TRBJ2-7; TRBD2 might be the D (5 bases). This CDR3 has 15 amino acids. The V end was cut by 3 bases, the J end by 3 bases, with 16 bases between. Germline CDR1 reads SGHRS; CDR2 reads YFSETQ. CDR3 protein: CASSSFGISLYEQYF. CDR3 DNA sequence: TGCGCCAGCAGCTCCTTCGGGATAAGCCTCTACGAGCAGTACTTC.

The chain couples TRBV5-6 to TRBJ2-1; 11 bases are a match to TRBD2. The CDR3 contains 17 residues. With 4 bases clipped from V and 0 bases from J, the junction kept 6 bases outside the gene matches. Looked up from germline, CDR1 is SGHDT and CDR2 is YYEEEE. The CDR3 spells CASSLVAGGSSYNEQFF. The CDR3 DNA reads TGTGCCAGCAGCCTAGTAGCGGGGGGGAGCTCCTACAATGAGCAGTTCTTC. The full variable domain, rest sourced from reference TRBV5-6 and TRBJ2-1, is DAGVTQSPTHLIKTRGQQVTLRCSPKSGHDTVSWYQQALGQGPQFIFQYYEEEERQRGNFPDRFSGHQFPNYSSELNVNALLLGDSALYLCASSLVAGGSSYNEQFFGPGTRLTVL.

V usage is TRBV7-9 and J usage is TRBJ2-2, with 13 bases matching TRBD2. CDR3 length equals 14 residues. Trimming cost V 6 bases and J 5 bases; bases outside gene matches: 0. In germline, CDR1 is SEHNR, CDR2 FQNEAQ (reference sequence). CDR3 loop: CASRLAGGTGELFF. The DNA for the CDR3 is TGTGCCAGCAGACTAGCGGGAGGGACCGGGGAGCTGTTTTTT.

The gene calls are TRBV7-7 and TRBJ1-2; TRBD1 agrees at 10 bases. The junction had 18 bases not matched to a gene; V was cut back by 5 bases and J by 6 bases. CDR1 is SSHAT and CDR2 is FNYEAQ in the germline V gene (reference sequence). CDR3 length: 18 amino acids. The CDR3: CASSPGQGSRFICHGYTF. The CDR3 region has the DNA TGTGCCAGCAGCCCGGGACAGGGGAGCAGGTTCATTTGTCATGGCTACACCTTC.

V usage is TRBV30 and J usage is TRBJ1-4; D is perhaps TRBD1 (6 bases). In germline, CDR1 is GTSNPN, CDR2 SVGIG (reference sequence). The CDR3 loop spans 15 amino acids. V was shortened by 2 bases and J by 8 bases, with 18 bases between the two germline ends. Written as DNA, the CDR3 is TGTGCCTGGAGTAAAGCGGGGACACTAGACGAAAAACTGTTTTTT. Translating gives CAWSKAGTLDEKLFF.

The chain is built from TRBV4-1 and TRBJ2-7; D perhaps matches TRBD1 (6 bases). Germline CDR1 and CDR2: MGHRA and YSYEKL. Trimming stripped 2 bases from V and 4 bases from J, with 15 bases between. CDR3 length equals 15 residues. This CDR3 is CASSQPNRVRYEQYF. The CDR3 DNA follows: TGCGCCAGCAGCCAACCCAACAGGGTAAGGTACGAGCAGTACTTC.